This T cell receptor beta chain was identified during a study of cytomegalovirus exposure and HLA in healthy donors. About this clone: The target antigen is unknown.

Study results and caveats: CMV serostatus was the sole immune exposure data available. A later analysis by the authors found several of the most significant clusters apparently linked to common viral pathogens.

The primer mix had 60 Vbeta and 13 Jbeta primers. Method: immunoSEQ multiplex PCR; TCRdb's copy keeps in-frame clones and lacks some. The sample table includes 200,000 to 250,000 clones. Germline values: CDR1 SNHLY, CDR2 FYNNEI. The CDR3 has 14 amino acids. The germline V and J ends were trimmed by 5 bases and 1 base, with 12 bases remaining between them. Source material: PBMCs. The clonotype originates from a girl aged 2-10 years in good health and CMV-seropositive. J is TRBJ2-7 and V is TRBV2; D possibly corresponds to TRBD2 (5 bases). This CDR3 is CASSISGLSYEQYF. In DNA form, the CDR3 reads TGTGCCAGCAGTATAAGCGGCCTGTCCTACGAGCAGTACTTC.